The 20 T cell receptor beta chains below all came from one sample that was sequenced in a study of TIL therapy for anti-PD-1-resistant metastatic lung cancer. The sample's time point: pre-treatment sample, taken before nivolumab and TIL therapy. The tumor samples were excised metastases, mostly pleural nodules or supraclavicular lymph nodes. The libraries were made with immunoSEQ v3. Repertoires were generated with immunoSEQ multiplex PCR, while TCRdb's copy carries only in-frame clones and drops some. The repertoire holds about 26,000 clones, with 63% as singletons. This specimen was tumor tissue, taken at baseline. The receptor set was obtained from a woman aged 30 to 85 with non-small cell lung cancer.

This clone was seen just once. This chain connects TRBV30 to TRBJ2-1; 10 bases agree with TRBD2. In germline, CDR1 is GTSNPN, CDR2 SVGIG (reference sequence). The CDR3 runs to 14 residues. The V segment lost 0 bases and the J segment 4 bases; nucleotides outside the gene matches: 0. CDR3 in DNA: TGTGCCTGGAGTGTACTAGCGGGATACAATGAGCAGTTCTTC. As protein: CAWSVLAGYNEQFF.

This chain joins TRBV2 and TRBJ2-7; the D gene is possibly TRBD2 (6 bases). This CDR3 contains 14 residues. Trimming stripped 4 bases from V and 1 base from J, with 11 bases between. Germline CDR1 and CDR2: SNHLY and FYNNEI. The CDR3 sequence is CASSGGGTSYEQYF. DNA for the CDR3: TGTGCCAGCAGTGGAGGCGGGACTTCCTACGAGCAGTACTTC.

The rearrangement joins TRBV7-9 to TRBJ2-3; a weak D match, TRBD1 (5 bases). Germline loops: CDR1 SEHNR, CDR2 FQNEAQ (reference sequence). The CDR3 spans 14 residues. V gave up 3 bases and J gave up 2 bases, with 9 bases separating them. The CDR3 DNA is TGTGCCAGCAGCTTCGACAGCTACACAGATACGCAGTATTTT. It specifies CASSFDSYTDTQYF.

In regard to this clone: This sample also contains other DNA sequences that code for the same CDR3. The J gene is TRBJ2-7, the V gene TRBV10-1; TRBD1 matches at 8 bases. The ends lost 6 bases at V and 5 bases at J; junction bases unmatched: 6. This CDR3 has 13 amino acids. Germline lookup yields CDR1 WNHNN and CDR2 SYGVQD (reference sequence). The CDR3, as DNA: TGCGCCAGCAGGCTGGACAGGGCCCACGAGCAGTACTTC. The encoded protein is CASRLDRAHEQYF.

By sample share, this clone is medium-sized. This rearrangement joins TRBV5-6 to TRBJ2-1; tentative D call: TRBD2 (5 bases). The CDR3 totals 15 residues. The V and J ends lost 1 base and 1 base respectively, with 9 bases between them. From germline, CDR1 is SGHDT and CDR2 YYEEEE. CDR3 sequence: CASSLFGGSYNEQFF. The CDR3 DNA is TGTGCCAGCAGCTTGTTTGGAGGTTCCTACAATGAGCAGTTCTTC.

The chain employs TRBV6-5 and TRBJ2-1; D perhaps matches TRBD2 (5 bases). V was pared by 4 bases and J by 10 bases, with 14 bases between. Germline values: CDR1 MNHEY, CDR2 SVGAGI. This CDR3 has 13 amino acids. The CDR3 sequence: CASSSSAGVEQFF. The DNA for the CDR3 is TGTGCCAGCAGTTCATCAGCCGGGGTCGAGCAGTTCTTC.

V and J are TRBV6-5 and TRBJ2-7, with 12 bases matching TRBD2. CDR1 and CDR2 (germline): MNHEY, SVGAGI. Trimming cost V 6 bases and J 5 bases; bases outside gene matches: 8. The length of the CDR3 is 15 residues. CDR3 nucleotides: TGTGCCAGCAGGAAAGGGGCTAGCGGGAGGGACGAGCAGTACTTC. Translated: CASRKGASGRDEQYF.

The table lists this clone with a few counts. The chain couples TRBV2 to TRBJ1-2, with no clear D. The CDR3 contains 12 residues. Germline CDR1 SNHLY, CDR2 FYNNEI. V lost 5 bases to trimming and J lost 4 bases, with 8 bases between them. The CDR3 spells CASSLDGYGYTF. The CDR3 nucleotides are TGTGCCAGCAGTCTGGACGGCTATGGCTACACCTTC.

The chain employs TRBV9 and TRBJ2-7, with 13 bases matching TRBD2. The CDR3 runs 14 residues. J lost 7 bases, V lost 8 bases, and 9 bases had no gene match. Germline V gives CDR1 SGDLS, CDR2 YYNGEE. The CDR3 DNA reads TGTGCCAGTGAATCCGGGACTAGCGGGGTAGAGCAGTACTTC. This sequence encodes CASESGTSGVEQYF.

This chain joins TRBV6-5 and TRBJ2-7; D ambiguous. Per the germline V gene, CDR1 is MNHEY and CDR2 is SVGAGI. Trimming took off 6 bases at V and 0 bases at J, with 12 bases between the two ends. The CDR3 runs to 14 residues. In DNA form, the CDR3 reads TGTGCCAGCAGCCCCGCCCGGAGCTCCTACGAGCAGTACTTC. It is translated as CASSPARSSYEQYF.

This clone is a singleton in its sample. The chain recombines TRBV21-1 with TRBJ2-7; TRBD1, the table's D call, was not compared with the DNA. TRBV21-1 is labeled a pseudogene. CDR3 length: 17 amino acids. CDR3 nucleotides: TGTGCCAGCAGCAAAAAAATTGGACAGGGGAATTCCTACGAGCAGTACTTC. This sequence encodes CASSKKIGQGNSYEQYF.

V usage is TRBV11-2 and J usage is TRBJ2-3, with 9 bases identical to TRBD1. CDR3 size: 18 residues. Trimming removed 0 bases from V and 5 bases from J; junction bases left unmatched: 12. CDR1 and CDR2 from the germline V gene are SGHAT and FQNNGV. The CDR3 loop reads CASSLDVLGDRVGDTQYF. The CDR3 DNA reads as TGTGCCAGCAGCTTAGATGTCTTGGGGGACAGGGTTGGAGATACGCAGTATTTT.

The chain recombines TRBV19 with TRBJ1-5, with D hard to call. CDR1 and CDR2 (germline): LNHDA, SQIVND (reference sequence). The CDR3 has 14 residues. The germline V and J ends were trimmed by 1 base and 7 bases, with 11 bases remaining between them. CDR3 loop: CASSIGRGRQPQHF. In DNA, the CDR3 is TGTGCCAGTAGTATAGGCCGGGGTCGGCAGCCCCAGCATTTT.

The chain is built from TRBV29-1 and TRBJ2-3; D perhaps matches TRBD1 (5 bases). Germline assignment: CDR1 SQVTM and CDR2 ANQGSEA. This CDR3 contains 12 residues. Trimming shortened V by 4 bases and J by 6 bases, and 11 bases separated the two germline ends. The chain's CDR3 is CSVVREYDTQYF. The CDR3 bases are TGCAGCGTTGTCAGGGAATACGATACGCAGTATTTT.

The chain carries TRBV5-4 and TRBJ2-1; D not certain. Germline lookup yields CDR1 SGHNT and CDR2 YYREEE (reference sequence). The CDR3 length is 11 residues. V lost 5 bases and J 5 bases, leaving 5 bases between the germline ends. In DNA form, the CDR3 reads TGTGCCAGCAGTTCCCACAATGAGCAGTTCTTC. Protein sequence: CASSSHNEQFF. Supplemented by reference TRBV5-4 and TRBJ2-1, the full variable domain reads ETGVTQSPTHLIKTRGQQVTLRCSSQSGHNTVSWYQQALGQGPQFIFQYYREEENGRGNFPPRFSGLQFPNYSSELNVNALELDDSALYLCASSSHNEQFFGPGTRLTVL.

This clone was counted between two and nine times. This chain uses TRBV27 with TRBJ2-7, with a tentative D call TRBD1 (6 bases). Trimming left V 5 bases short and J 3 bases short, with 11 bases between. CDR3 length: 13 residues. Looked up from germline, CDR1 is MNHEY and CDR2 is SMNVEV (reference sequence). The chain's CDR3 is CASSRGHHYEQYF. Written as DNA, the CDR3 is TGTGCCAGCAGTAGGGGACATCACTACGAGCAGTACTTC.

The CDR3: CASSFSGSTDTQYF. The CDR3 DNA follows: TGTGCCAGCAGCTTTAGCGGGAGCACAGATACGCAGTATTTT. The J gene is TRBJ2-3, the V gene TRBV5-6, with 7 bases aligning to TRBD2. This CDR3 has 14 residues. Per germline, CDR1 SGHDT and CDR2 YYEEEE. J was trimmed by 0 bases and V by 2 bases; bases with no gene match: 0. The whole variable domain, filled in from reference TRBV5-6 and TRBJ2-3, reads DAGVTQSPTHLIKTRGQQVTLRCSPKSGHDTVSWYQQALGQGPQFIFQYYEEEERQRGNFPDRFSGHQFPNYSSELNVNALLLGDSALYLCASSFSGSTDTQYFGPGTRLTVL.

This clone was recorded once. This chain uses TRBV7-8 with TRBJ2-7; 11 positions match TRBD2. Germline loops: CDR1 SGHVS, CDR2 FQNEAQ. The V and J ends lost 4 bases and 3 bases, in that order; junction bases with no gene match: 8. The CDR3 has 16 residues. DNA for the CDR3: TGTGCCAGCAGCTCCCCCGAACTAGCGGGAGACTACGAGCAGTACTTC. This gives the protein CASSSPELAGDYEQYF.

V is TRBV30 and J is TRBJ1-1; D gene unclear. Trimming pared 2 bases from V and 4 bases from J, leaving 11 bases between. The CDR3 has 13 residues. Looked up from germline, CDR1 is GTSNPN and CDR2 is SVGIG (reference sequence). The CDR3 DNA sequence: TGTGCCTGGAGTACGGTTTTAGGCACTGAAGCTTTCTTT. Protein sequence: CAWSTVLGTEAFF. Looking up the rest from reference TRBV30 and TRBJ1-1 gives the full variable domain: SQTIHQWPATLVQPVGSPLSLECTVEGTSNPNLYWYRQAAGRGLQLLFYSVGIGQISSEVPQNLSASRPQDRQFILSSKKLLLSDSGFYLCAWSTVLGTEAFFGQGTRLTVV.

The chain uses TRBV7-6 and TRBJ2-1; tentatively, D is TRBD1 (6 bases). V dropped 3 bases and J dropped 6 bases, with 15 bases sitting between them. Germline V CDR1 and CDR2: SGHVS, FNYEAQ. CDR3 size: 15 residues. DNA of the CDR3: TGTGCCAGCAGCTTTTATGGGGGCGCGGGCAATGAGCAGTTCTTC. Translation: CASSFYGGAGNEQFF.